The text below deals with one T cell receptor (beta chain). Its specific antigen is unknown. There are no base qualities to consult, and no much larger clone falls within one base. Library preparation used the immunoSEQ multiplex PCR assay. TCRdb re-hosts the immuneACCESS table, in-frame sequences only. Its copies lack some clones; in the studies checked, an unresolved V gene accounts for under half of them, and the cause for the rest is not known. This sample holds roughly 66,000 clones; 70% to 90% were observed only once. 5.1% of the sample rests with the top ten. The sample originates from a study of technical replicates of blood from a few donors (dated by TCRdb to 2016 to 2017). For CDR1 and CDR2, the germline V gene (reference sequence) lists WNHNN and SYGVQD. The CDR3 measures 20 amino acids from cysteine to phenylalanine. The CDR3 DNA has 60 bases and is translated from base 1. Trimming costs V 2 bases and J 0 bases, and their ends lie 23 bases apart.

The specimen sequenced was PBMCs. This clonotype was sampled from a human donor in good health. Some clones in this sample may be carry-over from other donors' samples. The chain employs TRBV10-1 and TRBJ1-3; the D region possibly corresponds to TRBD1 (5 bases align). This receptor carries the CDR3 CASSEPASLSTACSGNTIYF. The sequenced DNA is TGCGCCAGCAGTGAGCCTGCTTCCCTTTCGACAGCCTGCTCTGGAAACACCATATATTTT.